A selection of T cell receptor beta chains follows, all from one sample in a study of blood T cell repertoires in COVID-19. TCRdb's table, derived via immunoSEQ multiplex PCR, lists solely in-frame clones and lacks some. The table lists approximately 290,000 clones, more than 65% of them singletons, with 15% to 19% in the top ten. Sequencing was carried out using peripheral blood. All receptors derive from a person aged 70 to 85 with COVID-19, enrolled during active disease. The CDR3 runs from the conserved cysteine through the conserved F or W. The D gene is left open where the match is weak. Some rows have no size entry. The others give once, few or many, or a class for an expanded clone.

>NA|TRBV2|NA|TRBJ1-5
CASSTDRNSNQPQHF
TGTGCCAGCAGTACCGACAGAAATAGCAATCAGCCCCAGCATTTT
>NA|TRBV7-9|NA|TRBJ2-7
CASSLAGQVLQYF
TGTGCCAGCAGCTTAGCTGGCCAGGTTCTCCAGTACTTC
>NA|TRBV10-2|TRBD1|TRBJ2-3
CASRGSTGLLRTDTQYF
TGCGCCAGCAGGGGATCGACAGGGTTACTCCGCACAGATACGCAGTATTTT
>NA|TRBV30|NA|TRBJ1-2
CAWTPTYSGYTF
TGTGCCTGGACCCCAACCTACAGTGGCTACACCTTC
>NA|TRBV5-4|TRBD1|TRBJ1-2
CASSTRTRGSYGYTF
TGTGCCAGCAGCACAAGAACCAGGGGGAGCTATGGCTACACCTTC
>NA|TRBV30|TRBD1|TRBJ2-7
CAWRGQGAHYEQYF
TGTGCCTGGAGGGGACAGGGGGCCCACTACGAGCAGTACTTC
>many|TRBV7-2|TRBD2|TRBJ2-1
CASSSHRDYFNEQFF
TGTGCCAGCAGCTCTCACCGGGACTATTTCAATGAGCAGTTCTTC
>NA|TRBV7-8|NA|TRBJ1-3
CAVGRSSGNTIYF
TGTGCCGTCGGCCGGAGCTCTGGAAACACCATATATTTT
>NA|TRBV15|TRBD1|TRBJ1-2
CATSRDLGTGAYGYTF
TGTGCCACCAGCAGAGATCTTGGGACAGGGGCGTATGGCTACACCTTC
>NA|TRBV29-1|TRBD1|TRBJ1-2
CSVEDGTGLNYGYTF
TGCAGCGTTGAAGATGGGACAGGGCTGAACTATGGCTACACCTTC
>NA|TRBV12-3/TRBV12-4|NA|TRBJ1-1
CASSLGPYEAFF
TGTGCCAGCAGTCTAGGGCCTTATGAAGCTTTCTTT
>NA|TRBV28|NA|TRBJ1-2
CASSFGRDGYTF
TGTGCCAGCAGTTTTGGCAGGGATGGCTACACCTTC
>few|TRBV3-1/TRBV3-2|TRBD2|TRBJ2-1
CASRRAGEYNEQFF
TGTGCCAGCAGACGAGCGGGAGAGTACAATGAGCAGTTCTTC
>NA|TRBV6-2/TRBV6-3|NA|TRBJ2-3
CASSYQGFTGTDTQYF
TGTGCCAGCAGTTACCAGGGGTTTACGGGGACAGATACGCAGTATTTT
>NA|TRBV7-9|TRBD1|TRBJ2-2
CASRAGTGLTGELFF
TGTGCCAGCAGAGCCGGGACAGGGCTCACCGGGGAGCTGTTTTTT
>NA|TRBV5-1|TRBD1|TRBJ1-1
CASAPDRGTEAFF
TGCGCCTCGGCCCCGGACAGGGGGACTGAAGCTTTCTTT
>NA|TRBV3-1/TRBV3-2|NA|TRBJ1-2
CASSLDFGGYGYTF
TGTGCCAGCAGCCTTGACTTTGGCGGCTATGGCTACACCTTC
>NA|TRBV19|NA|TRBJ2-1
CASSMVANEQFF
TGTGCCAGTAGTATGGTAGCAAATGAGCAGTTCTTC
>NA|TRBV19|NA|TRBJ1-6
CASSYTDSDNSPLHF
TGTGCCAGTAGTTACACGGACTCGGACAATTCACCCCTCCACTTT
>NA|TRBV7-2|TRBD2|TRBJ2-3
CASSFSRGDTDTQYF
TGTGCCAGCAGCTTCTCCCGGGGGGACACAGATACGCAGTATTTT
>NA|TRBV5-8|NA|TRBJ1-1
CASSLRVVRNTEAFF
TGTGCCAGCAGCTTGCGGGTTGTGAGGAACACTGAAGCTTTCTTT
>NA|TRBV10-3|NA|TRBJ2-3
CATEGTTSTDTQYF
TGTGCCACTGAGGGGACAACTAGCACAGATACGCAGTATTTT
>NA|TRBV10-3|NA|TRBJ1-6
CAISEGKVRRSFSSLHF
TGTGCCATCAGTGAGGGAAAAGTAAGGAGGTCCTTCTCGTCCCTCCACTTT
>NA|TRBV28|TRBD2|TRBJ2-7
CASSQLAGGSYEQYF
TGTGCCAGCAGCCAGCTAGCGGGAGGCTCCTACGAGCAGTACTTC
>NA|TRBV7-3|NA|TRBJ2-1
CASSLNWDNSYNEQFF
TGTGCCAGCAGCTTAAATTGGGACAACTCCTACAATGAGCAGTTCTTC
>NA|TRBV7-7|NA|TRBJ2-2
CASRLDGNTGELFF
TGTGCCAGCAGACTAGACGGGAACACCGGGGAGCTGTTTTTT
>NA|TRBV5-1|NA|TRBJ1-1
CASSMGFDTEAFF
TGCGCCAGCAGCATGGGTTTCGACACTGAAGCTTTCTTT
>NA|TRBV4-1|TRBD2|TRBJ2-7
CASLWGGSLSSYEQYF
TGCGCCAGCCTCTGGGGGGGGAGTCTTTCCTCCTACGAGCAGTACTTC
>once|TRBV24-1|NA|TRBJ2-3
CATSDFTDTQYF
TGTGCCACCAGTGACTTCACAGATACGCAGTATTTT
>few|TRBV28|NA|TRBJ2-7
CASKSGSSYEQYF
TGTGCCAGCAAATCCGGGAGCTCCTACGAGCAGTACTTC
>NA|TRBV5-1|TRBD1|TRBJ1-1
CASSLTGAGTEAFF
TGCGCCAGCAGCTTGACAGGGGCAGGGACTGAAGCTTTCTTT
>few|TRBV29-1|TRBD1|TRBJ2-3
CSVEAWGTGGAATDTQYF
TGCAGCGTTGAAGCATGGGGGACAGGGGGCGCGGCGACAGATACGCAGTATTTT
>NA|TRBV6-2/TRBV6-3|NA|TRBJ1-1
CASSYSSEARWNTEAFF
TGTGCCAGCAGTTACTCGTCTGAGGCTCGATGGAACACTGAAGCTTTCTTT
>NA|TRBV5-1|NA|TRBJ1-1
CASSLAGVDTEAFF
TGCGCCAGCAGCTTGGCCGGGGTTGACACTGAAGCTTTCTTT
>NA|TRBV1|NA|TRBJ1-5
CTSSQNTATGDSLPQHF
TGCACCAGCAGCCAGAACACGGCTACAGGGGACTCTTTGCCCCAGCATTTT
>NA|TRBV7-3|NA|TRBJ1-2
CASSLEGDYGYTF
TGTGCCAGCAGCTTAGAGGGAGACTATGGCTACACCTTC
>NA|TRBV7-2|TRBD2|TRBJ2-5
CASRPRLAGAETQYF
TGTGCCAGCAGGCCTAGACTAGCGGGAGCAGAGACCCAGTACTTC
>NA|TRBV11-2|NA|TRBJ1-1
CASSLDRRTTEAFF
TGTGCCAGCAGCTTAGATAGGAGGACCACTGAAGCTTTCTTT
>NA|TRBV7-3|NA|TRBJ2-5
CASSLGGAQETQYF
TGTGCCAGCAGCTTAGGGGGCGCCCAAGAGACCCAGTACTTC
>NA|TRBV7-2|TRBD1|TRBJ1-1
CASSPGRDRGQEAFF
TGTGCCAGCAGCCCAGGTCGGGACAGGGGGCAGGAAGCTTTCTTT
>NA|TRBV7-2|TRBD1|TRBJ1-4
CASSLDRGTNEKLFF
TGTGCCAGCAGCCTGGACAGGGGGACTAATGAAAAACTGTTTTTT
>NA|TRBV24-1|NA|TRBJ1-2
CATSRASTAAYGYTF
TGTGCCACCAGTCGGGCTTCCACAGCGGCCTATGGCTACACCTTC
>NA|TRBV12-3/TRBV12-4|NA|TRBJ1-1
CASSIIQGAEAFF
TGTGCCAGCAGTATAATACAGGGCGCTGAAGCTTTCTTT
>once|TRBV29-1|NA|TRBJ2-2
CSVQENTGELFF
TGCAGCGTTCAGGAGAACACCGGGGAGCTGTTTTTT
>NA|TRBV5-1|NA|TRBJ1-6
CASSLEGLDSPLHF
TGCGCCAGCAGCTTGGAGGGGTTAGATTCACCCCTCCACTTT
>NA|TRBV7-2|NA|TRBJ1-3
CASSLVGSQIGNTIYF
TGTGCCAGCAGCTTAGTGGGCAGTCAAATCGGAAACACCATATATTTT